Following are 18 T cell receptor beta chains from one sample sequenced in a study of CD8 T cells in Susac syndrome. The RNA input was about 0.45 to 1 ug, and it was reverse transcribed with random hexamers. One entry per CDR3 protein, called by TCRdb with MiXCR from the immunoSEQ multiplex PCR reads. The table records 150,000 to 200,000 distinct CDR3 sequences, about 94% of them present only once. The sequenced material came from CD4+ T cells from PBMCs. These receptors were taken from a human donor with multiple sclerosis.

The V gene is TRBV30, the J gene TRBJ1-1; maybe TRBD1 (6 bases). CDR1 is GTSNPN and CDR2 is SVGIG in the germline V gene (reference sequence). This CDR3 comprises 11 residues. V gave up 3 bases and J gave up 7 bases, with 9 bases separating them. The CDR3 is CAWREDSEAFF. DNA of the CDR3: TGTGCCTGGAGGGAGGACAGTGAAGCTTTCTTT.

The chain links TRBV27 to TRBJ1-5, with TRBD1 matching 9 bases. Germline CDR1 is MNHEY and CDR2 is SMNVEV (reference sequence). V gave up 7 bases and J gave up 2 bases; unmatched junction bases: 12. CDR3 length: 17 residues. The CDR3 DNA follows: TGTGCCAGCACCCACACGGGACAGGGAGTAGGCAATCAGCCCCAGCATTTT. Residues: CASTHTGQGVGNQPQHF.

J is TRBJ2-7 and V is TRBV28; TRBD1 might be the D (6 bases). This CDR3 comprises 15 residues. Between the trimmed V and J ends, which lost 7 bases and 2 bases, there was a span of 18 bases. Germline V gives CDR1 MDHEN, CDR2 SYDVKM. CDR3 protein: CASTDTPGATYEQYF. The CDR3 DNA sequence: TGTGCCAGCACCGATACCCCAGGGGCCACCTACGAGCAGTACTTC.

This clonotype was observed a single time. The chain combines TRBV12-3 or TRBV12-4 with TRBJ2-3, with a weak D call TRBD2 (6 bases). V was cut by 6 bases and J by 1 base, with 23 bases left in between. The CDR3 covers 18 residues. The CDR3 DNA reads TGTGCCAGCAGCCCCTCACGCCGGGGACTGGGAGGCACAGATACGCAGTATTTT. It yields the protein CASSPSRRGLGGTDTQYF.

The V and J genes are TRBV5-1 and TRBJ1-1, with TRBD1 identical over 7 bases. This CDR3 spans 14 amino acids. V lost 4 bases to trimming and J lost 6 bases; unmatched junction nucleotides: 9. Looked up from germline, CDR1 is SGHRS and CDR2 is YFSETQ. CDR3 residues: CASSLTGVMAEAFF. The CDR3 nucleotides read TGCGCCAGCAGCCTTACAGGGGTTATGGCTGAAGCTTTCTTT. The full variable domain, completed using reference TRBV5-1 and TRBJ1-1, is KAGVTQTPRYLIKTRGQQVTLSCSPISGHRSVSWYQQTPGQGLQFLFEYFSETQRNKGNFPGRFSGRQFSNSRSEMNVSTLELGDSALYLCASSLTGVMAEAFFGQGTRLTVV.

This clonotype has a single count. The chain carries TRBV6-1 and TRBJ2-3; D unresolved. V lost 7 bases, J lost 1 base, and 6 bases lay in between. The CDR3 sequence is 12 residues long. The germline V gene has CDR1 MNHNS and CDR2 SASEGT. The CDR3 nucleotides are TGTGCCAGCAATCACCGCACAGATACGCAGTATTTT. Amino acid sequence: CASNHRTDTQYF.

The CDR3 region is CSARVIGRSGETQYF. CDR3 DNA: TGCAGTGCTAGGGTCATAGGGAGGAGTGGGGAGACCCAGTACTTC. The chain combines TRBV20-1 with TRBJ2-5; D may be TRBD2 (6 bases). V was clipped by 3 bases and J by 5 bases, with 19 bases between them. Per the germline V gene, CDR1 is DFQATT and CDR2 is SNEGSKA (reference sequence). The length of the CDR3 is 15 residues.

This sequence joins TRBV2 and TRBJ2-1, with a tentative D call TRBD2 (5 bases). Per the germline V gene, CDR1 is SNHLY and CDR2 is FYNNEI. With 4 bases removed from V and 9 bases from J, the gap between germline ends came to 10 bases. The length of the CDR3 is 12 residues. In DNA, the CDR3 is TGTGCCAGCAGTGGAGGACGGGGTGAGCAGTTCTTC. Protein: CASSGGRGEQFF. The full variable domain, with the rest looked up from reference TRBV2 and TRBJ2-1, is EPEVTQTPSHQVTQMGQEVILRCVPISNHLYFYWYRQILGQKVEFLVSFYNNEISEKSEIFDDQFSVERPDGSNFTLKIRSTKLEDSAMYFCASSGGRGEQFFGPGTRLTVL.

The chain recombines TRBV2 with TRBJ1-4; D not certain. The CDR3 consists of 14 residues. The germline V and J ends were trimmed by 2 bases and 5 bases, with 9 bases remaining between them. Germline CDR1 reads SNHLY; CDR2 reads FYNNEI. DNA for the CDR3: TGTGCCAGCAGTGAAAGGGTCTTAAATGAAAAACTGTTTTTT. It translates to CASSERVLNEKLFF.

The chain uses TRBV12-3 or TRBV12-4 and TRBJ1-1, with TRBD1 as a possible D gene (6 bases). The CDR3 has 15 residues. V lost 4 bases and J lost 4, with 16 bases in between. The CDR3 nucleotides are TGTGCCAGCAGTTCCACAGGACCCAGGGGCACTGAAGCTTTCTTT. Translating gives CASSSTGPRGTEAFF.

The J gene is TRBJ1-5, the V gene TRBV7-2, with no clear D. In germline, CDR1 is SGHTA, CDR2 FQGNSA. The V end was cut by 3 bases, the J end by 3 bases, with 12 bases between. This CDR3 has 15 residues. CDR3 sequence (DNA): TGTGCCAGCAGCTTTTCGGTCGGGGACAATCAGCCCCAGCATTTT. It specifies CASSFSVGDNQPQHF.

V is TRBV20-1 and J is TRBJ2-1; TRBD2 agrees at 11 bases. V trimming: 1 base; J trimming: 10 bases; junction bases outside the gene matches: 6. The CDR3 loop spans 14 amino acids. Germline CDR1 and CDR2: DFQATT and SNEGSKA (reference sequence). CDR3: CSARGLAGGSEQFF. The CDR3 DNA follows: TGCAGTGCTAGAGGTTTAGCGGGGGGGTCAGAGCAGTTCTTC.

The rearrangement links TRBV9 to TRBJ2-1, with 9 nucleotides matching TRBD2. Germline V gene data show CDR1 as SGDLS and CDR2 as YYNGEE. The J segment lost 7 bases and the V segment lost 0 bases, leaving 8 bases of the junction unmatched. The CDR3 runs 16 residues. The CDR3 coding sequence is TGTGCCAGCAGCGTAGGATCTAGCGGGGTGAATAATGAGCAGTTCTTC. Its translation: CASSVGSSGVNNEQFF.

This clonotype has just one count. The chain couples TRBV2 to TRBJ2-5, with D tentatively TRBD1 (6 bases). CDR1 SNHLY and CDR2 FYNNEI come from the germline V gene. The CDR3 has 14 residues. Trimming removed 5 bases from V and 2 bases from J, with 12 bases in between. CDR3: CASSPWTDQETQYF. The DNA of the CDR3 is TGTGCCAGCAGTCCCTGGACAGATCAAGAGACCCAGTACTTC.

In DNA form, the CDR3 reads TGTGCCAGCAGCCAATCATTAGGACTGGACTCCTACGAGCAGTACTTC. Protein sequence: CASSQSLGLDSYEQYF. The chain employs TRBV4-2 and TRBJ2-7; tentative D call: TRBD2 (5 bases). The V and J ends lost 2 bases and 0 bases respectively, with 14 bases between them. Germline values: CDR1 LGHNA, CDR2 YNFKEQ. There are 16 residues in the CDR3.

J is TRBJ2-7 and V is TRBV28, with TRBD1 matching over 8 bases. The CDR3 runs 14 residues. V gave up 7 bases and J gave up 2 bases; unmatched junction bases: 7. Germline V lookup: CDR1 MDHEN, CDR2 SYDVKM. This CDR3 reads CASTVTGVAYEQYF. CDR3 DNA: TGTGCCAGCACCGTGACAGGGGTAGCCTACGAGCAGTACTTC.

The chain has TRBV29-1 and TRBJ2-3; D is undetermined. Per the germline V gene, CDR1 is SQVTM and CDR2 is ANQGSEA. V lost 5 bases to trimming and J lost 2 bases, with 8 bases between them. The CDR3 covers 12 residues. The CDR3 bases are TGCAGCGTTCTAAGCTTCACAGATACGCAGTATTTT. Its protein product is CSVLSFTDTQYF.

The V call is TRBV28, the J call TRBJ2-1; possible D gene TRBD1, 5 bases. This CDR3 spans 11 amino acids. V lost 4 bases to trimming and J lost 11 bases, with 9 bases between them. Germline CDR1 is MDHEN and CDR2 is SYDVKM. This CDR3 reads CASSSAGKQFF. The CDR3 DNA sequence: TGTGCCAGCAGTTCGGCAGGGAAGCAGTTCTTC.